This T cell receptor beta chain was sequenced for a study of response to subunit inactivated influenza vaccine. The study's findings and limits: Authors suggested that a seasonal influenza vaccination recruits few new T cells each time.

TCRdb reprocessed the RT-PCR reads with MiXCR, giving one entry per CDR3 protein. Of about 500,000 distinct CDR3 sequences listed, approximately 15% were seen once; the top ten hold approximately 3%. The germline CDR1 and CDR2 sequences are SGHTA and FQGNSA. Trimming stripped 1 base from V and 8 bases from J, with 14 bases between. The CDR3 sequence is 14 residues long. In this sample, this clonotype turned up a few times. Antigen: not known. The V call is TRBV7-2, the J call TRBJ1-2; perhaps TRBD1 as D (5 bases). The sample was CD4+ T cells sorted from PBMCs, taken 23 months after vaccination. The sequence came from a man aged 50 to 75 who received an inactivated influenza vaccine. This CDR3 is CASSLVAGPGGYTF. CDR3 nucleotide sequence: TGTGCCAGCAGCTTAGTGGCAGGGCCGGGAGGCTACACCTTC.